This TCR beta chain stems from a study of shared clonotypes between healthy human individuals. Study-level information: Three plates were used per donor for CD4 naive, three for CD4 memory, two for CD8 naive and one for CD8 memory.

General study findings and limits: The sharing of around 5% of naive CD4 clonotypes was seen across a few donors.

TCRdb's table, derived via immunoSEQ multiplex PCR, lists solely in-frame clones and lacks some. The sample gives over a million clones, approximately 80% of which show up once; 0.52% is in the top ten. This clone was seen a few times. Its antigen is unidentified. The CDR3 is 13 amino acids. The V gene lost 3 bases and the J gene lost 4 bases, with 10 bases spanning the gap. CDR1 is SGDLS and CDR2 is YYNGEE in the germline V gene. The chain uses TRBV9 and TRBJ1-2, with unresolved D. This TCR derives from a man aged 18 to 30 in good health. Some clones in this sample may be carry-over from other donors' samples. Specimen: memory CD4+ T cells from PBMCs. Stated subset: CD45RA-negative fraction. The CDR3 spells CASSGGAGYGYTF. Here the CDR3 DNA reads TGTGCCAGCAGCGGGGGAGCGGGCTATGGCTACACCTTC.